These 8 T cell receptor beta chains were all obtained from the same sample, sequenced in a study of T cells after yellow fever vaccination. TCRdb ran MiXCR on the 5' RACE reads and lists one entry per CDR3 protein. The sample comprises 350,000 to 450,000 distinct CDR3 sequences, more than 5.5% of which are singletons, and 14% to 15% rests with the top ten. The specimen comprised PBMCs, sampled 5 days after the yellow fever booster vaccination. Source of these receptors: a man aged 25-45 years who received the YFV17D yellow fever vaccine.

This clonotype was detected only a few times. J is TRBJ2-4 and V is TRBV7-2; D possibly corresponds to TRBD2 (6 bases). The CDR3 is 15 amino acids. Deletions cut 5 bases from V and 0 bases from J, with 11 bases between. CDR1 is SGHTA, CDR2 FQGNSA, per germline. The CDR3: CASSRGTQAKNIQYF. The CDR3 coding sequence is TGTGCCAGCAGCCGAGGGACTCAAGCCAAAAACATTCAGTACTTC.

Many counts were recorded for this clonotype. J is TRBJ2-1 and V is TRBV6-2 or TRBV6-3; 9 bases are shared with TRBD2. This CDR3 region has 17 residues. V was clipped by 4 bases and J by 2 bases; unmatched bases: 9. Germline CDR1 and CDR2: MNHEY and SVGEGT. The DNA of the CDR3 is TGTGCCAGCAGTTTTCAAATTAGCGGGAGCACCTACAATGAGCAGTTCTTC. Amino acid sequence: CASSFQISGSTYNEQFF.

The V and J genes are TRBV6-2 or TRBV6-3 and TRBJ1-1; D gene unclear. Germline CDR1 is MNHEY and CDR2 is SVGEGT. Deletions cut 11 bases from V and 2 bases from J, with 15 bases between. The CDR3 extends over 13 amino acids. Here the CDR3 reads CAASLMGNTEAFF. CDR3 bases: TGTGCCGCCAGCCTTATGGGAAACACTGAAGCTTTCTTT.

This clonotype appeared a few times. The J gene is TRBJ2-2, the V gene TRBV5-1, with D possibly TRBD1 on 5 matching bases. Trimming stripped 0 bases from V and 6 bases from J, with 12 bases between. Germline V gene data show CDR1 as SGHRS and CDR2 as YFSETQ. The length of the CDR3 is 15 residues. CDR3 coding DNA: TGCGCCAGCAGCTTGGAGGGCCAGGGTGCCGGGGAGCTGTTTTTT. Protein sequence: CASSLEGQGAGELFF.

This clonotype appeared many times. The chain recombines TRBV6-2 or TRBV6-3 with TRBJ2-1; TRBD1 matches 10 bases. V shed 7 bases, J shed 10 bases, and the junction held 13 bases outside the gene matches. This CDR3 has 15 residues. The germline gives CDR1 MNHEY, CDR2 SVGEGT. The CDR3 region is CASKTGTGELGEQFF. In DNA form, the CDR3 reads TGTGCCAGCAAGACCGGGACAGGGGAGTTAGGGGAGCAGTTCTTC.

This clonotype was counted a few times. This CDR3 is CAISETARTPEQFF. DNA of the CDR3: TGTGCCATCAGTGAGACGGCTAGGACGCCTGAGCAGTTCTTC. J is TRBJ2-1 and V is TRBV10-3, with no clear D. V was trimmed by 2 bases and J by 9 bases, leaving 14 bases between them. The CDR3 is 14 amino acids. Germline V gives CDR1 ENHRY, CDR2 SYGVKD.

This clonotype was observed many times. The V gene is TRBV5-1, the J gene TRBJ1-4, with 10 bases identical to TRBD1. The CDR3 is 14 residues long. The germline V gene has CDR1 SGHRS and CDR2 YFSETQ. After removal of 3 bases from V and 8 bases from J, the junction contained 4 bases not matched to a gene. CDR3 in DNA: TGCGCCAGCAGCTCCGGGACAGGGGACGAAAAACTGTTTTTT. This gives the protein CASSSGTGDEKLFF.

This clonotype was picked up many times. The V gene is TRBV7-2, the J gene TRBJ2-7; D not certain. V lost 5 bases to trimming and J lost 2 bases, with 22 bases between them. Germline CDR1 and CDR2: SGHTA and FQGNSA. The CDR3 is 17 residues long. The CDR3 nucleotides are TGTGCCAGCAGCCCGACTCCCCGTTCGGCCACAACCTACGAGCAGTACTTC. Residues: CASSPTPRSATTYEQYF.